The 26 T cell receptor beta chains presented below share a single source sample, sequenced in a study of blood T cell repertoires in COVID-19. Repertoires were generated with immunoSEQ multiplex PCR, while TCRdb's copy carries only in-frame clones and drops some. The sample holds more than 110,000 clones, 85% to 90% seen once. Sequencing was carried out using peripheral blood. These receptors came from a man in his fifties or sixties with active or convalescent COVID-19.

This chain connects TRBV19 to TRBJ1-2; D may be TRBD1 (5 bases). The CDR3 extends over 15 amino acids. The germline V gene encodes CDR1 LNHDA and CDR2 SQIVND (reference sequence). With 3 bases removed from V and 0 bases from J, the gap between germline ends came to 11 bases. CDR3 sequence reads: CASSIMTDSNYGYTF. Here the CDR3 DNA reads TGTGCCAGTAGTATCATGACAGATTCTAACTATGGCTACACCTTC.

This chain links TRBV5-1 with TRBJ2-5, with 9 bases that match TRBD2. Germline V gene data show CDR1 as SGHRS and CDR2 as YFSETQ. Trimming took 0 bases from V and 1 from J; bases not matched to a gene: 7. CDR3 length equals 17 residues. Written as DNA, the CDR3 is TGCGCCAGCAGCTTGGCTCTTGCTAGCGGGGTCCAAGAGACCCAGTACTTC. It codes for CASSLALASGVQETQYF.

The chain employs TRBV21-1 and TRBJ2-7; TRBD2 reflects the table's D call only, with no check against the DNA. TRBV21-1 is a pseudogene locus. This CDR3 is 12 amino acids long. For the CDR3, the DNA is TGTGCCAGCAGCAACGGGATCTACGAGCAGTACTTC. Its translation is CASSNGIYEQYF.

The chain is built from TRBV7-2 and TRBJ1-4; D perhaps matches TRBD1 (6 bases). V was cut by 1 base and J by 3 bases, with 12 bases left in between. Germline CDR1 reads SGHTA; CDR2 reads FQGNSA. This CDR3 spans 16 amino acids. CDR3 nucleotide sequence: TGTGCCAGCAGCTTAGGGGGCAGGGGCTCTAATGAAAAACTGTTTTTT. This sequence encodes CASSLGGRGSNEKLFF.

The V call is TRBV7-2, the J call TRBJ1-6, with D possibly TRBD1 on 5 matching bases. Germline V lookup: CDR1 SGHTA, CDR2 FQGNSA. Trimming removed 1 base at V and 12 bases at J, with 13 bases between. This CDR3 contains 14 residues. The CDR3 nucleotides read TGTGCCAGCAGCTTAGGCGCCAGGGAAGGACCCCTCCACTTT. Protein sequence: CASSLGAREGPLHF.

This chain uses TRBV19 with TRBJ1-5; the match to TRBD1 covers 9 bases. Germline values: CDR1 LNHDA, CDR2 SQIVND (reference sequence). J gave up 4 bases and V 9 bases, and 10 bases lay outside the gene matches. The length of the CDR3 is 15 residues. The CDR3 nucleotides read TGTGCCAGCCAAACGACAGGGGGACCGAATCAGCCCCAGCATTTT. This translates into CASQTTGGPNQPQHF.

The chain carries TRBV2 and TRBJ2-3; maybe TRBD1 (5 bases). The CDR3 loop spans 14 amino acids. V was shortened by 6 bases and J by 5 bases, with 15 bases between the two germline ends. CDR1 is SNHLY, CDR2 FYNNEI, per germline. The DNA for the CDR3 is TGTGCCAGCAGCGCCTTGGGGCGGCGAGATACGCAGTATTTT. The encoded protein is CASSALGRRDTQYF.

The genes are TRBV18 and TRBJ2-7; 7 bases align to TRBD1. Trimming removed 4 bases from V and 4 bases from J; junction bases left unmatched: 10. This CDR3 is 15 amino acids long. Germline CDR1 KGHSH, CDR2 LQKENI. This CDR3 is CASSQTQGKGYEQYF. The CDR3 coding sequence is TGTGCCAGCTCACAAACACAGGGGAAGGGGTACGAGCAGTACTTC.

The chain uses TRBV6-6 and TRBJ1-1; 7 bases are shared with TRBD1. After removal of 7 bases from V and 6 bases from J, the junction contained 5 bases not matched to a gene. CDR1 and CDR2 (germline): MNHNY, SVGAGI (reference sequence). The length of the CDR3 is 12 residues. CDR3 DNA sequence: TGTGCCAGCAACCTCAGGGGGTCTGAAGCTTTCTTT. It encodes CASNLRGSEAFF.

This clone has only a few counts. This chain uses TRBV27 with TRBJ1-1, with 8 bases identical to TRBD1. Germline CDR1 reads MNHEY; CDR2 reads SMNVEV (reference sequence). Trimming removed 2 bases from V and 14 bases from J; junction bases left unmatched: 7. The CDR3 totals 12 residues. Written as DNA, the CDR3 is TGTGCCAGCAGTTTAGGGACAGGCCTCCTCTTCTTT. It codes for CASSLGTGLLFF.

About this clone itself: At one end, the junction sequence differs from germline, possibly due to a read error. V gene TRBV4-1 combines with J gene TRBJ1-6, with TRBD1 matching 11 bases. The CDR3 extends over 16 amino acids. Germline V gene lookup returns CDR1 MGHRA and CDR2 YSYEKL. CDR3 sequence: CASSKEGTGGNSPLHF. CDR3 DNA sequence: TGCGCCAGCAGCAAAGAGGGGACAGGGGGGAATTCACCCCTCCACTTT.

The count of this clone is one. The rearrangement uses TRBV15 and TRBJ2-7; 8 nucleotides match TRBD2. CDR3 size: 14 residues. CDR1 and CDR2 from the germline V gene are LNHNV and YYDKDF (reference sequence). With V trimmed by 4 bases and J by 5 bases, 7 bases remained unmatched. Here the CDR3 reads CATSNQRGRHEQYF. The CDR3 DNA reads TGTGCCACCAGCAACCAGCGGGGGCGGCACGAGCAGTACTTC.

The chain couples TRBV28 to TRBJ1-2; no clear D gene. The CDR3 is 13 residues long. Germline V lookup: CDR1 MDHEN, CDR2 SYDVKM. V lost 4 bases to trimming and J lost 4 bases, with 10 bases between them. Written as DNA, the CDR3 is TGTGCCAGCAGTTCCCCCCCCGTCTATGGCTACACCTTC. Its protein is CASSSPPVYGYTF.

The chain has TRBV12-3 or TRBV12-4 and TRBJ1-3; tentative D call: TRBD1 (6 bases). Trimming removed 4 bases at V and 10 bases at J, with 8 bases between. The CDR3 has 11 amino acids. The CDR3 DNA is TGTGCCAGCAGTTACGGGACAACCATATATTTT. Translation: CASSYGTTIYF.

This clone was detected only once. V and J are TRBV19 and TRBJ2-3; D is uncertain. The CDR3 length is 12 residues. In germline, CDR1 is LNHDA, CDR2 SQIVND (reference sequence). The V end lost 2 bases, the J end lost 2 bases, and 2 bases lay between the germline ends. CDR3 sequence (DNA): TGTGCCAGTAGTATACTCACAGATACGCAGTATTTT. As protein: CASSILTDTQYF.

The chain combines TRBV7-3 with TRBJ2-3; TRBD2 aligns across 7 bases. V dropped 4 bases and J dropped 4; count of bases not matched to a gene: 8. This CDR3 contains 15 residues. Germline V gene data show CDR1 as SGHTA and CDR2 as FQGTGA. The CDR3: CASSSTSAGADTQYF. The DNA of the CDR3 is TGTGCCAGCAGCTCCACTAGCGCGGGAGCAGATACGCAGTATTTT. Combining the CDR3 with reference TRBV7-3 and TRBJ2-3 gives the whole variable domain GAGVSQTPSNKVTEKGKYVELRCDPISGHTALYWYRQSLGQGPEFLIYFQGTGAADDSGLPNDRFFAVRPEGSVSTLKIQRTERGDSAVYLCASSSTSAGADTQYFGPGTRLTVL.

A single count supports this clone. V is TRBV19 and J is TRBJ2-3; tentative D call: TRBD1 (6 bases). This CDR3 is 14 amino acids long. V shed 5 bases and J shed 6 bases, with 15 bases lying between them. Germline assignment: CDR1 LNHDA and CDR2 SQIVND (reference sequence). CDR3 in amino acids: CASSDRQEGDTQYF. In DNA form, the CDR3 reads TGTGCCAGTAGTGATCGACAGGAAGGGGATACGCAGTATTTT.

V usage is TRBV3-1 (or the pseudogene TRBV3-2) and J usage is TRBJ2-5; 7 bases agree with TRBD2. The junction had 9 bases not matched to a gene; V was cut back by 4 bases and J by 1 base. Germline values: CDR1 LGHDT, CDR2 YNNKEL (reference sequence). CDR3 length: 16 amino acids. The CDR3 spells CASSRIRDYLQETQYF. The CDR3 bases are TGTGCCAGCAGCCGGATCCGGGACTACCTCCAAGAGACCCAGTACTTC.

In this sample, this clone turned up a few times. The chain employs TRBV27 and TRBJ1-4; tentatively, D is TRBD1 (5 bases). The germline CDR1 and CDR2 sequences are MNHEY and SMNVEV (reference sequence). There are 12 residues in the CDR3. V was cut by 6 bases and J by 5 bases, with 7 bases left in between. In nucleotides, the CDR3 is TGTGCCAGCAGACGGGGGAATGAAAAACTGTTTTTT. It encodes CASRRGNEKLFF.

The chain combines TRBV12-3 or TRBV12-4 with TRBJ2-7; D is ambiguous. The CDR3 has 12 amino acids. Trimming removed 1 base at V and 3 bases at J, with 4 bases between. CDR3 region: CASSLGHYEQYF. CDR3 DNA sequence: TGTGCCAGCAGTTTAGGACACTACGAGCAGTACTTC.

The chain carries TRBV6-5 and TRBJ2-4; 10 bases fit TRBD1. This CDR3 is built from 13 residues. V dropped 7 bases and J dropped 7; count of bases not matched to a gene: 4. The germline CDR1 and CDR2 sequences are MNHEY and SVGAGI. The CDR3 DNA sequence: TGTGCCAGCACACCGGGACAGGGGAACATTCAGTACTTC. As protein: CASTPGQGNIQYF.

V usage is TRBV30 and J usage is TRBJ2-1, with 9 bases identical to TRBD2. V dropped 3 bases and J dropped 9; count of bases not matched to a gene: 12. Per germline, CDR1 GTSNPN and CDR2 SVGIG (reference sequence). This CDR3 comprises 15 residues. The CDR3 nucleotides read TGTGCCTGGAGACCGTGGGGTAGCGGGAGAGGTGAGCAGTTCTTC. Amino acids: CAWRPWGSGRGEQFF. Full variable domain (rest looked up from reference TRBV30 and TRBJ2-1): SQTIHQWPATLVQPVGSPLSLECTVEGTSNPNLYWYRQAAGRGLQLLFYSVGIGQISSEVPQNLSASRPQDRQFILSSKKLLLSDSGFYLCAWRPWGSGRGEQFFGPGTRLTVL.

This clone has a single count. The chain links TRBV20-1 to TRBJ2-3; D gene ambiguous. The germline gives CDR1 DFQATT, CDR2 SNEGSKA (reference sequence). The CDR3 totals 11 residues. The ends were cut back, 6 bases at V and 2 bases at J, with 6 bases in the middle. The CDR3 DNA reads TGCAGTGCAGCCTTCACAGATACGCAGTATTTT. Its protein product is CSAAFTDTQYF.

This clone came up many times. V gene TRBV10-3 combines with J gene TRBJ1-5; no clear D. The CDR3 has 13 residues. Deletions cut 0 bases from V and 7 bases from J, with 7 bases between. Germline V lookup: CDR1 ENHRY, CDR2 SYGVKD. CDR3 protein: CAISESVEQPQHF. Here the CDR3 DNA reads TGTGCCATCAGTGAGTCGGTAGAGCAGCCCCAGCATTTT.

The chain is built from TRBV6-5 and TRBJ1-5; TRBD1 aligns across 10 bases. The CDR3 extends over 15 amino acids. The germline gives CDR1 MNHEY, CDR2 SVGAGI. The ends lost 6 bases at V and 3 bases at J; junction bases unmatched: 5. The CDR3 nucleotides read TGTGCCAGCAGACTAGGGACAGGGGACAATCAGCCCCAGCATTTT. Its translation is CASRLGTGDNQPQHF.

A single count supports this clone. Here the CDR3 DNA reads TGTGCCAGCTCACCGATTCAACGAGGCTCAGATACGCAGTATTTT. Residues: CASSPIQRGSDTQYF. The genes are TRBV18 and TRBJ2-3, with D uncertain. The length of the CDR3 is 15 residues. Germline CDR1 KGHSH, CDR2 LQKENI. The germline V and J ends were trimmed by 3 bases and 4 bases, with 14 bases remaining between them.